The sequence of this T cell receptor beta chain was determined in a study of response to subunit inactivated influenza vaccine. Study-wide results and caveats: Authors proposed each seasonal influenza vaccination draws in few new T cells.

This clonotype came up a few times. What it binds is not known. Using its own MiXCR run on the RT-PCR reads, TCRdb lists one record per CDR3 protein. The profile shows about 570,000 distinct CDR3 sequences, approximately 10% of them singletons. This same sample was also taken into another study, of T cells expressing NK-cell markers. That paper states: Libraries used 5'RACE template switching adding universal primer site and UMIs. From sorted CD3+CD56+NKG2C+, CD3+CD56+NKG2C- and CD3+CD56-NKG2C+ T cells came the TCR beta repertoires. Researchers report these clonotypes also headed the CD3+CD56-NKG2C+ fraction in a few donors.

The clonotype comes from a man aged 45-65 years who received an inactivated influenza vaccine. Material: PBMCs from blood, obtained on the day of vaccination.

The CDR3 coding sequence is TGTGCCACCCGGGCGGGGGGGCCCCTCACAGATACGCAGTATTTT. Translated, it gives CATRAGGPLTDTQYF. The chain combines TRBV7-2 with TRBJ2-3, with 9 bases aligning to TRBD2. V was pared by 10 bases and J by 2 bases, with 10 bases of the junction left unmatched. This CDR3 is 15 amino acids long. The germline CDR1 and CDR2 sequences are SGHTA and FQGNSA.